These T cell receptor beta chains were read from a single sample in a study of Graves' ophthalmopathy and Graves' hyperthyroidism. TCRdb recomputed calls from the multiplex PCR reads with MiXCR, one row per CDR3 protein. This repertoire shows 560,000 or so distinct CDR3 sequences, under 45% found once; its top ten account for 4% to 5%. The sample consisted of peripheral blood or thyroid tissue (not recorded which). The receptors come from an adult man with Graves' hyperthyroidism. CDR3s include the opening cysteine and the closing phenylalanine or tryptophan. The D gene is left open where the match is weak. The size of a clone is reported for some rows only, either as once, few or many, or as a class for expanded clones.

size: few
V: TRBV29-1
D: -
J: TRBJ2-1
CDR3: CSVDAGSSYNEQFF
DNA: TGCAGCGTTGACGCAGGGAGCTCCTACAATGAGCAGTTCTTC

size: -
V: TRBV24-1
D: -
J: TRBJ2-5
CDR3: CATSDLRENTDTQYF
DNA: TGTGCCACCAGTGATTTAAGGGAGAACACAGATACGCAGTACTTC

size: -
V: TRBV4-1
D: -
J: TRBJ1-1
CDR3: CASSQRIGPGTEAFF
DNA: TGCGCCAGCAGCCAACGGATAGGGCCAGGAACTGAAGCTTTCTTT

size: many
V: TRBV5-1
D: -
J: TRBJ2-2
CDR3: CASSPDMRMTGELFF
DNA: TGCGCCAGCAGCCCAGATATGAGGATGACCGGGGAGCTGTTTTTT

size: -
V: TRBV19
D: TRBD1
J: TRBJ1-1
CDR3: CAWMRDRGTEAFF
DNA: TGTGCCTGGATGCGGGACAGGGGGACTGAAGCTTTCTTT

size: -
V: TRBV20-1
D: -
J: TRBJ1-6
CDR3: CSAREQNGSPLHF
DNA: TGCAGTGCTAGAGAACAGAATGGGTCACCCCTCCACTTT

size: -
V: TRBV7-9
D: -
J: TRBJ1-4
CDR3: CASSLVRGNEKLFF
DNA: TGTGCCAGCAGCTTAGTGAGGGGCAATGAAAAACTGTTTTTT

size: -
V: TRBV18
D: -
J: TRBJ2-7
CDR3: CASSPPGPGYEQYF
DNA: TGTGCCAGCTCACCACCGGGCCCGGGATACGAGCAGTACTTC

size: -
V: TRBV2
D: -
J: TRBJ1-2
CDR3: CASFRTDKNYGYTF
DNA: TGTGCCAGCTTCCGCACCGACAAGAACTATGGCTACACCTTC

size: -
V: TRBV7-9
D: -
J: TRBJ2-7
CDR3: CASSQFTSHEQYF
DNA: TGTGCCAGCAGCCAATTCACTAGCCACGAGCAGTACTTC

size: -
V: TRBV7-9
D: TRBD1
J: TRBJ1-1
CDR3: CASSPQGGQGFTEAFF
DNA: TGTGCCAGCAGCCCACAGGGGGGACAGGGGTTCACTGAAGCTTTCTTT

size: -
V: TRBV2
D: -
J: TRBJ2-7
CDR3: CASSTPSDYEQYF
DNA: TGTGCCAGCAGTACCCCCTCGGACTACGAGCAGTACTTC

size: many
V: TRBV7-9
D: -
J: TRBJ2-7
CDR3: CASSTTTGSRQYF
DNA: TGTGCCAGCAGCACGACTACAGGGAGTCGGCAGTACTTC

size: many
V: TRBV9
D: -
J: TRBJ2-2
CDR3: CASSKETGELFF
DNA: TGTGCCAGCAGTAAGGAAACCGGGGAGCTGTTTTTT

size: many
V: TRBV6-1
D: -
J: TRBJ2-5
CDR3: CASSELEETQYF
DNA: TGTGCCAGCAGTGAACTGGAGGAGACCCAGTACTTC

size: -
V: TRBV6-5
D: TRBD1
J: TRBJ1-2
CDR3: CASRAGTGSNYGYTF
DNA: TGTGCCAGCAGGGCCGGGACAGGGTCTAACTATGGCTACACCTTC

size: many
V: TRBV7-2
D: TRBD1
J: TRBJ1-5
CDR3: CASSFQTGTNQPQHF
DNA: TGTGCCAGCAGCTTCCAGACAGGGACCAATCAGCCCCAGCATTTT

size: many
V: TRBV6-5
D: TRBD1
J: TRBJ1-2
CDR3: CASSFRGQGVYGYTF
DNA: TGTGCCAGCAGTTTCCGGGGACAGGGGGTCTATGGCTACACCTTC

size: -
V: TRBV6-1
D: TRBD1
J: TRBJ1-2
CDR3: CASSEGSRDRDYGYTF
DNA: TGTGCCAGCAGTGAAGGATCCCGGGACAGAGACTATGGCTACACCTTC

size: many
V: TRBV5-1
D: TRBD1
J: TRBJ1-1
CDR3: CASSLGQKDAEAFF
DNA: TGCGCCAGCAGCCTGGGACAGAAGGACGCTGAAGCTTTCTTT

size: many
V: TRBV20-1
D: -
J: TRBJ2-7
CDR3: CSARPKGQPRTHEQYF
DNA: TGCAGTGCTAGACCAAAAGGACAACCCCGTACCCACGAGCAGTACTTC

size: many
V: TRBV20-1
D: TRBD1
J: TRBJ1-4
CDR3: CSARDLGQAVPNEKLFF
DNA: TGCAGTGCTAGAGATCTGGGACAGGCGGTTCCTAATGAAAAACTGTTTTTT

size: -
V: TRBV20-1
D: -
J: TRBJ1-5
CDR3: CSAGQYSNQPQHF
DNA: TGCAGTGCAGGACAGTATAGCAATCAGCCCCAGCATTTT

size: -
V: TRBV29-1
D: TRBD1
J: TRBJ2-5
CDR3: CSSPDRAETQYF
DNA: TGCAGCTCTCCCGACAGGGCGGAGACCCAGTACTTC

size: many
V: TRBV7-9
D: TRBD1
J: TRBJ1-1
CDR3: CASSSSLTGAAFF
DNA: TGTGCCAGCAGCTCCTCCTTGACAGGGGCAGCTTTCTTT

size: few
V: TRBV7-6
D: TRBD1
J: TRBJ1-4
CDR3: CASSSWNRGLANEKLFF
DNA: TGTGCCAGCAGCTCTTGGAACAGGGGGCTGGCTAATGAAAAACTGTTTTTT

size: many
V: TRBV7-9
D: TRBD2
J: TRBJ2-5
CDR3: CASSLSGGTETQYF
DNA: TGTGCCAGCAGCTTAAGCGGGGGGACGGAGACCCAGTACTTC

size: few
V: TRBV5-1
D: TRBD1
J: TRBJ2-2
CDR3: CASSLIGQGSPVDTGELFF
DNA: TGCGCCAGCAGCTTGATTGGACAGGGGTCACCCGTCGACACCGGGGAGCTGTTTTTT

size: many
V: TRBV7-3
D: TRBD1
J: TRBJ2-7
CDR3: CASSRNRDSPYEQYF
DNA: TGTGCCAGCAGCCGGAACCGGGACAGCCCCTACGAGCAGTACTTC

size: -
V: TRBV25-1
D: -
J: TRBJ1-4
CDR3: CASSESGLAGADEKLFF
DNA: TGTGCCAGCAGTGAATCGGGACTAGCGGGAGCTGATGAAAAACTGTTTTTT

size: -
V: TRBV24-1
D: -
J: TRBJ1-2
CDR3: CANSPNPGQSNGYTF
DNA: TGTGCCAACAGTCCGAACCCCGGACAGTCGAATGGCTACACCTTC

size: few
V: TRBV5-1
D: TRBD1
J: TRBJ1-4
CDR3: CASSLGQGAQYEKLFF
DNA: TGCGCCAGCAGCTTGGGACAGGGGGCGCAATATGAAAAACTGTTTTTT

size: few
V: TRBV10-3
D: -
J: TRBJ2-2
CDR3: CASSPMSSHANTGELFF
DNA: TGTGCCAGCTCACCAATGTCCAGCCACGCGAACACCGGGGAGCTGTTTTTT

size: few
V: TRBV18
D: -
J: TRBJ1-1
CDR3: CASSPYRDETEAFF
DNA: TGTGCCAGCTCACCATATCGGGATGAGACTGAAGCTTTCTTT

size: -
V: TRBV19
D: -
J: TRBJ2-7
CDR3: CASSSGTPLYEQYF
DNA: TGTGCCAGTAGTAGCGGGACTCCATTGTACGAGCAGTACTTC

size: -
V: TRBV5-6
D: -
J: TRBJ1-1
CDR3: CASRNGVGGSSEAFF
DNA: TGTGCCAGCAGAAATGGGGTAGGGGGGAGCTCTGAAGCTTTCTTT

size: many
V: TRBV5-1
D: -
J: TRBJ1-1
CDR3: CASSAQNTEAFF
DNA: TGCGCCAGCAGCGCGCAGAACACTGAAGCTTTCTTT

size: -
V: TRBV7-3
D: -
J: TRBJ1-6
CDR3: CASSHIAGIVPLHF
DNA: TGTGCCAGCAGCCACATAGCGGGGATAGTGCCCCTCCACTTT

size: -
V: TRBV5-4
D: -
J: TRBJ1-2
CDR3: CASSFGGEQDYGYTF
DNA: TGTGCCAGCAGCTTTGGCGGAGAACAGGACTATGGCTACACCTTC

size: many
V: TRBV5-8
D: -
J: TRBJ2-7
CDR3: CASSLSRQVASYEQYF
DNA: TGTGCCAGCAGCTTGTCTCGACAGGTGGCGTCCTACGAGCAGTACTTC

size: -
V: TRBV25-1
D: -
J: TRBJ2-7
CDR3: CASSGWTLRSSYEQYF
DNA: TGTGCCAGCAGTGGGTGGACGCTCAGGAGCTCCTACGAGCAGTACTTC

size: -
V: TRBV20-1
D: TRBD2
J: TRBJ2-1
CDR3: CSASSLADPNEQFF
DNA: TGCAGTGCTTCCTCACTAGCGGACCCCAATGAGCAGTTCTTC

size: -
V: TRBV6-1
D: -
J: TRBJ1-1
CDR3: CASSLAPVNTEAFF
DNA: TGTGCCAGCAGCCTCGCCCCAGTTAACACTGAAGCTTTCTTT

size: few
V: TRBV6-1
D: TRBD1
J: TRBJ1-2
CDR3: CASSEAAGGGLNYGYTF
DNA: TGTGCCAGCAGTGAGGCGGCAGGGGGAGGACTCAACTATGGCTACACCTTC

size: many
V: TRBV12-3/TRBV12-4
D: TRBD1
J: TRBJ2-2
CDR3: CASTSGQVGELFF
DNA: TGTGCCAGCACCTCAGGACAGGTCGGGGAGCTGTTTTTT

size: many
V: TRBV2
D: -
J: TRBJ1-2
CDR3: CASSSDQPLYGYTF
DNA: TGTGCCAGCAGTTCCGATCAGCCCCTCTATGGCTACACCTTC

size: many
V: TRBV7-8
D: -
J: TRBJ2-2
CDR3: CASRPTKSTGELFF
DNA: TGTGCCAGCCGCCCAACGAAAAGCACCGGGGAGCTGTTTTTT

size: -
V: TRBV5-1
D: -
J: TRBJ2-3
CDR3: CASSVELPADTQYF
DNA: TGCGCCAGCAGCGTGGAACTCCCGGCAGATACGCAGTATTTT

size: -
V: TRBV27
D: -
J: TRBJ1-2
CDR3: CASSLSQGKGYTF
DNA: TGTGCCAGCAGTTTAAGCCAGGGGAAGGGCTACACCTTC

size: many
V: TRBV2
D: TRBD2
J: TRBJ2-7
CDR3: CASPGLAGEQYF
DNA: TGTGCCAGCCCGGGACTAGCGGGCGAGCAGTACTTC

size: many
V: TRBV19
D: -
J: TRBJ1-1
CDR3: CASSIGGTSNTEAFF
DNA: TGTGCCAGTAGTATCGGAGGCACTTCGAACACTGAAGCTTTCTTT

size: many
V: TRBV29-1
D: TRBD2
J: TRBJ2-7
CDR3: CSVWTSGSGYEQYF
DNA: TGCAGCGTTTGGACTAGCGGGAGTGGCTACGAGCAGTACTTC

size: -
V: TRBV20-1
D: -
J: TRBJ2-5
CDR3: CSASGMGETQYF
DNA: TGCAGTGCTAGCGGGATGGGAGAGACCCAGTACTTC

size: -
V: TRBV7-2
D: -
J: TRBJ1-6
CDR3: CASSMAGRDSPLHF
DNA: TGTGCCAGCAGCATGGCAGGGCGTGATTCACCCCTCCACTTT